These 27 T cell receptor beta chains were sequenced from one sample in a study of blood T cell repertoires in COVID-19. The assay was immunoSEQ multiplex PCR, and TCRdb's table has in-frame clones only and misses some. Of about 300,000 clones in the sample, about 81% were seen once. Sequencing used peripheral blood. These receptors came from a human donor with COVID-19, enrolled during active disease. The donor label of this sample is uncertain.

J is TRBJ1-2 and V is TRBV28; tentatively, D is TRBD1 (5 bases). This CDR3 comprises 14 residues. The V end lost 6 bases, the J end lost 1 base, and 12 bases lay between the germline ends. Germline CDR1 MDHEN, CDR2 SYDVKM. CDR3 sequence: CASSLNQGNYGYTF. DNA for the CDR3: TGTGCCAGCAGCCTCAACCAGGGTAACTATGGCTACACCTTC.

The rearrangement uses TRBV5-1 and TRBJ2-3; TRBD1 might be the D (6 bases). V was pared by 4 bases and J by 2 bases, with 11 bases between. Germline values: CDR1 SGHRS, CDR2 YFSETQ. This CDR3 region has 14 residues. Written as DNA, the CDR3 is TGCGCCAGCAGCCTCGGACAGAACACAGATACGCAGTATTTT. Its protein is CASSLGQNTDTQYF.

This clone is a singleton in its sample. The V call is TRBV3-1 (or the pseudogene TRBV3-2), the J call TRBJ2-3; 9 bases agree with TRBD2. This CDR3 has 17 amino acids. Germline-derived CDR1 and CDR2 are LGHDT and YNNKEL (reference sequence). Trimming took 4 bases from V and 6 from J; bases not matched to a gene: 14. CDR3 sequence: CASSPENRGGGADTQYF. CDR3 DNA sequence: TGTGCCAGCAGCCCCGAAAATCGTGGCGGGGGGGCGGATACGCAGTATTTT.

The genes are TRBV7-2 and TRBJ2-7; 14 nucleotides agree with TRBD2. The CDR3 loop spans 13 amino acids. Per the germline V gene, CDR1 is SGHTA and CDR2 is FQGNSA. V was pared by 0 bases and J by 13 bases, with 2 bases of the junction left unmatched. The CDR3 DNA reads TGTGCCAGCAGCTTAGCGGGACTAGCGGGAGTATACTTC. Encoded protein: CASSLAGLAGVYF. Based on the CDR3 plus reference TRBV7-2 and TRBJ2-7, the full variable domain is GAGVSQSPSNKVTEKGKDVELRCDPISGHTALYWYRQSLGQGLEFLIYFQGNSAPDKSGLPSDRFSAERTGGSVSTLTIQRTQQEDSAVYLCASSLAGLAGVYFGPGTRLTVT.

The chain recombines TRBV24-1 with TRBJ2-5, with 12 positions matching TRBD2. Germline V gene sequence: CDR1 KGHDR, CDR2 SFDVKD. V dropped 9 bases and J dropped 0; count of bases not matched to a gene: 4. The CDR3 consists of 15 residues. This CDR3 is CATQRTSGNQETQYF. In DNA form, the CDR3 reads TGTGCCACCCAAAGGACTAGCGGGAACCAAGAGACCCAGTACTTC.

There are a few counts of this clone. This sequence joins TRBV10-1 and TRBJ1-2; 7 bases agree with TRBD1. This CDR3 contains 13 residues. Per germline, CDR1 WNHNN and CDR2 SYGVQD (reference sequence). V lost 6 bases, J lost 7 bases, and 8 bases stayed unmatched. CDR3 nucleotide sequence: TGCGCCAGCAGCCCAGACAGGGTTGTTGGCTACACCTTC. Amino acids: CASSPDRVVGYTF.

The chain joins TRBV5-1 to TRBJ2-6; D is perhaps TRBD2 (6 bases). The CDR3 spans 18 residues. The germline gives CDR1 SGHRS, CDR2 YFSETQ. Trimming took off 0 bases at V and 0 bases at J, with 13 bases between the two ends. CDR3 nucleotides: TGCGCCAGCAGCTTGGCCCCAATGGGGGGCTCTGGGGCCAACGTCCTGACTTTC. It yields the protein CASSLAPMGGSGANVLTF.

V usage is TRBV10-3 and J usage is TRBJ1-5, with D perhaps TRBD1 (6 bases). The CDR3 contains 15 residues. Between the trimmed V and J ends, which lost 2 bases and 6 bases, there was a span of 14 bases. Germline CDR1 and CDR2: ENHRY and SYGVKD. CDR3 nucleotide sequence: TGTGCCATCAGTGAGCATGAGGGGGTGGGTCAGCCCCAGCATTTT. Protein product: CAISEHEGVGQPQHF.

The CDR3 DNA follows: TGTGCCAGCAATGAAGGGGGACGGACGCAGTATTTT. It translates to CASNEGGRTQYF. The chain employs TRBV28 and TRBJ2-3, with D maybe TRBD1 (6 bases). With 7 bases removed from V and 9 bases from J, the gap between germline ends came to 14 bases. The CDR3 covers 12 residues. Per the germline V gene, CDR1 is MDHEN and CDR2 is SYDVKM.

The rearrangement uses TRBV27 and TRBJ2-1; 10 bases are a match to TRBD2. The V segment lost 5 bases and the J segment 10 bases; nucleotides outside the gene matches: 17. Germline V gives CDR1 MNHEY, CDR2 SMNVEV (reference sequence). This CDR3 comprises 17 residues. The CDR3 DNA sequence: TGTGCCAGCAGTCCGTTCCTTGGGCTAGCGGGAGTTCAGGAGCAGTTCTTC. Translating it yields CASSPFLGLAGVQEQFF.

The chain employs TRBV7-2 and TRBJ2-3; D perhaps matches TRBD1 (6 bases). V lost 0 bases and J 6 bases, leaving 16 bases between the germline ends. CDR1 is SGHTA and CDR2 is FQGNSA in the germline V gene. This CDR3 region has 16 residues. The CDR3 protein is CASSLAGGQSRDTQYF. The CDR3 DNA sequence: TGTGCCAGCAGCTTAGCCGGAGGACAGTCAAGGGATACGCAGTATTTT.

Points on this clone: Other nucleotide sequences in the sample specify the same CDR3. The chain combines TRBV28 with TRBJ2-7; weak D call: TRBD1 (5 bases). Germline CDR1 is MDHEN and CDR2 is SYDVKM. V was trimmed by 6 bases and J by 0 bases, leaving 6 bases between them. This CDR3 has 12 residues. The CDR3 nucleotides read TGTGCCAGCAGAGGGGACTCCTACGAGCAGTACTTC. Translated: CASRGDSYEQYF.

The CDR3 nucleotides are TGCAGCGTTGAGGTGAGCTACGAGCAGTACTTC. This encodes CSVEVSYEQYF. The rearrangement joins TRBV29-1 to TRBJ2-7; D remains unclear. Looked up from germline, CDR1 is SQVTM and CDR2 is ANQGSEA. The CDR3 runs to 11 residues. Trimming removed 3 bases at V and 3 bases at J, with 6 bases between.

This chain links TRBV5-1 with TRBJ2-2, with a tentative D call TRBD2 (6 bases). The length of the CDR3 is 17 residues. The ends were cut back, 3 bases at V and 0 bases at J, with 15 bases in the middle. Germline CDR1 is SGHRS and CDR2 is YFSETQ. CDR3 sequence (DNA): TGCGCCAGCAGCTGGGATCGGGACTTCACGAACACCGGGGAGCTGTTTTTT. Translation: CASSWDRDFTNTGELFF.

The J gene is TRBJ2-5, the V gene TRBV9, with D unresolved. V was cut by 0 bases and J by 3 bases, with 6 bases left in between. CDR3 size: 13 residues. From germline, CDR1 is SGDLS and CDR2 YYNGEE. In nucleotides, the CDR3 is TGTGCCAGCAGCGTAGGAACTAAAGAGACCCAGTACTTC. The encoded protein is CASSVGTKETQYF.

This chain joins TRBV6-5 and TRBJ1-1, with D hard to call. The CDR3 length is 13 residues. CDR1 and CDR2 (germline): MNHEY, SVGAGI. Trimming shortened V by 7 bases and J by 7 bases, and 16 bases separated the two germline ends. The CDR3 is CASTRNSGIEAFF. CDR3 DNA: TGTGCCAGCACAAGGAACAGCGGAATTGAAGCTTTCTTT.

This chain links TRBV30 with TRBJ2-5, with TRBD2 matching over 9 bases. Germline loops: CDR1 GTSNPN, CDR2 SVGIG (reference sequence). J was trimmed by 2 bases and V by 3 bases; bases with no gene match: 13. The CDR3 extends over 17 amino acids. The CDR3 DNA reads TGTGCCTGGAGGGGCCCTGGACTAGCGCTGAGGCAAGAGACCCAGTACTTC. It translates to CAWRGPGLALRQETQYF. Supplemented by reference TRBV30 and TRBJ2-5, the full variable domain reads SQTIHQWPATLVQPVGSPLSLECTVEGTSNPNLYWYRQAAGRGLQLLFYSVGIGQISSEVPQNLSASRPQDRQFILSSKKLLLSDSGFYLCAWRGPGLALRQETQYFGPGTRLLVL.

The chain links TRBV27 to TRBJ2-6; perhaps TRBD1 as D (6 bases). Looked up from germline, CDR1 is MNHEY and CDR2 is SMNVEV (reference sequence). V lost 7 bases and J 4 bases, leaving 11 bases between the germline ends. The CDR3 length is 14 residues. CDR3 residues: CASKPGVGANVLTF. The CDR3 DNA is TGTGCCAGCAAACCAGGGGTCGGGGCCAACGTCCTGACTTTC.

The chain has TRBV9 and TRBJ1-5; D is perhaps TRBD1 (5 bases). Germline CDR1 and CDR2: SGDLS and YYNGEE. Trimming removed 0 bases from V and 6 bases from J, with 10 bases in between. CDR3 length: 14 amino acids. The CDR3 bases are TGTGCCAGCAGCGTAGCGGGGGGTGCTCAGCCCCAGCATTTT. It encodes CASSVAGGAQPQHF.

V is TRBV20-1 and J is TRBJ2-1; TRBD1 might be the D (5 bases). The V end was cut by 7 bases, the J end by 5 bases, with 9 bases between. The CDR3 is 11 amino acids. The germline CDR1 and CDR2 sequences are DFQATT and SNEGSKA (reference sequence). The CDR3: CSVWGHNEQFF. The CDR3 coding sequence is TGCAGTGTATGGGGCCACAATGAGCAGTTCTTC.

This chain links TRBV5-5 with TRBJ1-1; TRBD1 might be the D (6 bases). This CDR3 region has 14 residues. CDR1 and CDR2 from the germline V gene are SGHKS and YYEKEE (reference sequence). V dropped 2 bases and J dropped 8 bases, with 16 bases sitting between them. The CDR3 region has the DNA TGTGCCAGCAGCTTCAGGGGACAAACGACCGAAGCTTTCTTT. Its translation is CASSFRGQTTEAFF.

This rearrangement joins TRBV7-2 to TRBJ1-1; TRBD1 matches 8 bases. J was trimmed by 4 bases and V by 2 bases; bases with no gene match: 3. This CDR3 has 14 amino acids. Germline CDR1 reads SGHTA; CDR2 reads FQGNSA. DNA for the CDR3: TGTGCCAGCAGCTTAACCGGACAGGGCACTGAAGCTTTCTTT. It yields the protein CASSLTGQGTEAFF. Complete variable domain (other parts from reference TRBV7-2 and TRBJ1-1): GAGVSQSPSNKVTEKGKDVELRCDPISGHTALYWYRQSLGQGLEFLIYFQGNSAPDKSGLPSDRFSAERTGGSVSTLTIQRTQQEDSAVYLCASSLTGQGTEAFFGQGTRLTVV.

The CDR3 loop is CASSFTSAAYNEQFF. The CDR3 DNA sequence: TGTGCCAGCAGCTTTACTAGCGCAGCCTACAATGAGCAGTTCTTC. The chain couples TRBV7-3 to TRBJ2-1; TRBD2 agrees at 7 bases. Germline V gene data show CDR1 as SGHTA and CDR2 as FQGTGA. The CDR3 length is 15 residues. The J segment lost 2 bases and the V segment lost 3 bases, leaving 4 bases of the junction unmatched.

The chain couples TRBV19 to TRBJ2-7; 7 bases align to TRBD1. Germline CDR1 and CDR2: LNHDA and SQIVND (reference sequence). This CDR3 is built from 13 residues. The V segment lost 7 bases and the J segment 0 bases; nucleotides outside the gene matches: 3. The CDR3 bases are TGTGCCAGTATGGACAGGAGCTCCTACGAGCAGTACTTC. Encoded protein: CASMDRSSYEQYF.

CDR3 in DNA: TGTGCCATAGCCTCGGTGGAATTGGCGAGCTCCTACGAGCAGTACTTC. Translating it yields CAIASVELASSYEQYF. The chain links TRBV6-6 to TRBJ2-7, with D uncertain. The CDR3 extends over 16 amino acids. Germline V gene sequence: CDR1 MNHNY, CDR2 SVGAGI (reference sequence). V was pared by 10 bases and J by 0 bases, with 22 bases between.

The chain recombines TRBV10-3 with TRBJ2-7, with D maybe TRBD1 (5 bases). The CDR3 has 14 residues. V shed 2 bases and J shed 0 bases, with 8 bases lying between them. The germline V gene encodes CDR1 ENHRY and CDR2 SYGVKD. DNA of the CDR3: TGTGCCATCAGTGAGAGGCAGGGCTCCTACGAGCAGTACTTC. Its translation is CAISERQGSYEQYF.

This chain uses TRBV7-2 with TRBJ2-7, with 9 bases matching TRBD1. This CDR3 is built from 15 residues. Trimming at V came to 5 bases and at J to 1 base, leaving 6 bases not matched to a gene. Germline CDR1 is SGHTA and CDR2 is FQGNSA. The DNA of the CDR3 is TGTGCCAGCAGCGAGGCGGGGACAGGGTCCTACGAGCAGTACTTC. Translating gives CASSEAGTGSYEQYF.